This entry is about one T cell receptor beta chain. What it binds is unknown. Assay: immunoSEQ multiplex PCR; the TCRdb copy retains only in-frame clones and omits some. The sample yields 100,000 to 150,000 clones, 90% seen once. CDR1 is WSHSY and CDR2 is SAAADI in the germline V gene. CDR3 size: 15 residues. With 0 bases removed from V and 4 bases from J, the gap between germline ends came to 12 bases. This entry is derived from a study of T cell responses to AZD1222 COVID-19 vaccine. On the study more broadly: Researchers grouped second doses given at about 4 or about 12 weeks into one pool. General study results and limits: Spike-specific TCR breadth and depth went up after people got two AZD1222 doses. Scientists sampled the repertoires only once the peak T cell response had passed. Donors in the cohort were predominantly white British and more often female, and clonal diversity was possibly underestimated.

The rearrangement links TRBV10-2 to TRBJ2-5; no definite D call. The material was peripheral blood, obtained on day 0 of AZD1222 vaccination. The source is an adult in good health. CDR3 DNA sequence: TGCGCCAGCAGTGAGTCGAGACCGGTGGTAGAGACCCAGTACTTC. Translation gives CASSESRPVVETQYF.